The 28 T cell receptor beta chains reported below all come from one sample, sequenced in a study of CD8 T cells in ankylosing spondylitis. Whole-study findings and limits: Ankylosing spondylitis blood seemed to carry a telltale TCR beta motif made of fewer than ten highly homologous variants.

TCRdb analysed the 5' RACE reads with MiXCR anew, one entry per CDR3 protein. The top ten hold approximately 33% of the sample, which has under 150,000 distinct CDR3 sequences, roughly 17% seen once. Their recognized antigens are unknown. What was sequenced was blood, either unsorted or a sorted T cell fraction (not recorded which). All receptors derive from a male donor with ankylosing spondylitis.

The rearrangement links TRBV6-8 to TRBJ2-3, with D unclear. V lost 0 bases and J 0 bases, leaving 13 bases between the germline ends. The CDR3 spans 17 residues. Per the germline V gene, CDR1 is MNHGY and CDR2 is SAAAGT. This CDR3 reads CASSYSMVGISTDTQYF. CDR3 nucleotide sequence: TGTGCCAGCAGTTACTCGATGGTGGGGATTAGCACAGATACGCAGTATTTT.

This clonotype was counted between two and nine times. The rearrangement uses TRBV29-1 and TRBJ2-6; 7 nucleotides line up with TRBD1. Losses at the gene ends were 3 bases for V and 0 bases for J; bases not matched to a gene: 11. Germline loops: CDR1 SQVTM, CDR2 ANQGSEA. The CDR3 covers 18 residues. The CDR3 reads CSVETYPGGTSGANVLTF. As DNA, the CDR3 is TGCAGCGTTGAGACCTACCCAGGGGGAACCTCTGGGGCCAACGTCCTGACTTTC.

The genes are TRBV7-2 and TRBJ2-7; D may be TRBD1 or TRBD2 (5 bases each). CDR3 length equals 14 residues. Trimming shortened V by 1 base and J by 0 bases, and 7 bases separated the two germline ends. Germline values: CDR1 SGHTA, CDR2 FQGNSA. CDR3 sequence: CASSLVGPSYEQYF. The CDR3 nucleotides read TGTGCCAGCAGCTTAGTGGGACCCTCCTACGAGCAGTACTTC.

The V call is TRBV9, the J call TRBJ2-1, with D perhaps matching TRBD2 (6 bases). This CDR3 is built from 15 residues. V gave up 4 bases and J gave up 5 bases, with 16 bases separating them. Germline assignment: CDR1 SGDLS and CDR2 YYNGEE. CDR3 protein: CASSFGTLLDNEQFF. The DNA for the CDR3 is TGTGCCAGCAGCTTCGGGACTCTCCTGGACAATGAGCAGTTCTTC. The whole variable domain, remainder taken from reference TRBV9 and TRBJ2-1, is DSGVTQTPKHLITATGQRVTLRCSPRSGDLSVYWYQQSLDQGLQFLIQYYNGEERAKGNILERFSAQQFPDLHSELNLSSLELGDSALYFCASSFGTLLDNEQFFGPGTRLTVL.

This clonotype was seen only a few times. The rearrangement links TRBV4-1 to TRBJ2-1, with a weak D call TRBD1 (6 bases). This CDR3 has 18 residues. Germline V gene lookup returns CDR1 MGHRA and CDR2 YSYEKL. Trimming took 1 base from V and 0 from J, leaving 16 bases between them. The CDR3 DNA sequence: TGCGCCAGCAGCCAAGCTTTAAACAGGGAAAACTCCTACAATGAGCAGTTCTTC. Translating gives CASSQALNRENSYNEQFF.

This clonotype was counted only a few times. The V and J genes are TRBV9 and TRBJ2-3; D is unresolved. The CDR3 length is 15 residues. Between the trimmed V and J ends, which lost 3 bases and 1 base, there was a span of 12 bases. CDR1 SGDLS and CDR2 YYNGEE come from the germline V gene. As DNA, the CDR3 is TGTGCCAGCAGCGCCCATGGACGGGGCACAGATACGCAGTATTTT. Translated, it gives CASSAHGRGTDTQYF.

CDR3 coding DNA: TGTGCCAGCACCCCCGACAGGACTCACACCGGGGAGCTGTTTTTT. Translated: CASTPDRTHTGELFF. This chain joins TRBV28 and TRBJ2-2; the D gene is possibly TRBD1 (6 bases). The CDR3 contains 15 residues. Germline assignment: CDR1 MDHEN and CDR2 SYDVKM. V was pared by 7 bases and J by 3 bases, with 15 bases between.

This chain joins TRBV20-1 and TRBJ2-1; 8 bases agree with TRBD1. Trimming took 6 bases from V and 8 from J; bases not matched to a gene: 12. CDR3 length equals 14 residues. Germline V CDR1 and CDR2: DFQATT, SNEGSKA (reference sequence). This CDR3 reads CSARDRHGQYEQFF. For the CDR3, the DNA is TGCAGTGCCAGGGACAGGCATGGGCAGTATGAGCAGTTCTTC.

The chain recombines TRBV20-1 with TRBJ2-1; 12 nucleotides match TRBD2. Germline loops: CDR1 DFQATT, CDR2 SNEGSKA (reference sequence). CDR3 size: 14 residues. Trimming removed 6 bases from V and 6 bases from J; junction bases left unmatched: 6. The CDR3 region has the DNA TGCAGTGCCTCCCCTAGCGGGAGGGCCAATGAGCAGTTCTTC. This codes for CSASPSGRANEQFF.

Only a few counts were recorded for this clonotype. J is TRBJ2-3 and V is TRBV7-9; weak D call: TRBD1 (5 bases). V lost 1 base and J 12 bases, leaving 8 bases between the germline ends. Germline lookup yields CDR1 SEHNR and CDR2 FQNEAQ (reference sequence). The CDR3 is 11 residues long. CDR3 amino acids: CASSLEGVQYF. The CDR3 DNA follows: TGTGCCAGCAGCTTAGAAGGGGTACAGTATTTT.

In its sample, this clonotype was seen a few times. The V gene is TRBV27, the J gene TRBJ1-6; D perhaps matches TRBD1 (5 bases). The ends were cut back, 2 bases at V and 10 bases at J, with 15 bases in the middle. CDR1 is MNHEY and CDR2 is SMNVEV in the germline V gene (reference sequence). The length of the CDR3 is 15 residues. This chain's CDR3 is CASSLGFQGGSPLHF. The CDR3 nucleotides are TGTGCCAGCAGTTTAGGCTTCCAGGGAGGCTCACCCCTCCACTTT.

This clonotype turned up a few times. The V call is TRBV4-1, the J call TRBJ2-1; TRBD2 is a possible D gene (5 bases). V was shortened by 1 base and J by 8 bases, with 9 bases between the two germline ends. Germline-derived CDR1 and CDR2 are MGHRA and YSYEKL. CDR3 length: 13 residues. CDR3 sequence (DNA): TGCGCCAGCAGCCAAGTTGAGGGCTATGAGCAGTTCTTC. This encodes CASSQVEGYEQFF.

This clonotype was seen ten or more times. The CDR3 loop is CASSGDYGYTF. DNA for the CDR3: TGCGCCAGCAGCGGGGACTATGGCTACACCTTC. This chain joins TRBV5-1 and TRBJ1-2; D unclear. CDR3 length: 11 residues. V lost 4 bases to trimming and J lost 3 bases, with 4 bases between them. CDR1 and CDR2 (germline): SGHRS, YFSETQ.

This rearrangement joins TRBV4-3 to TRBJ2-1; D is unresolved. The V end was cut by 0 bases, the J end by 0 bases, with 6 bases between. The germline V gene encodes CDR1 LGHNA and CDR2 YSLEER. The length of the CDR3 is 15 residues. The CDR3 region has the DNA TGCGCCAGCAGCCAAGATCCCAGCTCCTACAATGAGCAGTTCTTC. Its protein is CASSQDPSSYNEQFF.

This clonotype was seen a few times. This chain connects TRBV5-5 to TRBJ2-3; D not resolved. The germline gives CDR1 SGHKS, CDR2 YYEKEE (reference sequence). This CDR3 region has 14 residues. V gave up 3 bases and J gave up 4 bases, with 12 bases separating them. Here the CDR3 reads CASSSPVTPDTQYF. CDR3 nucleotide sequence: TGTGCCAGCAGCTCTCCGGTGACCCCAGATACGCAGTATTTT.

The chain recombines TRBV4-2 with TRBJ2-7, with 8 bases matching TRBD2. V lost 4 bases to trimming and J lost 4 bases; unmatched junction nucleotides: 6. Looked up from germline, CDR1 is LGHNA and CDR2 is YNFKEQ. The CDR3 totals 14 residues. CDR3 in amino acids: CASSPGGDGYEQYF. The CDR3 DNA follows: TGTGCCAGCAGCCCGGGAGGGGATGGTTACGAGCAGTACTTC.

The chain joins TRBV12-5 to TRBJ2-1; D is undetermined. V dropped 1 base and J dropped 12 bases, with 10 bases sitting between them. The CDR3 is 12 residues long. The V gene's germline CDR1 is LGHNT and CDR2 FRNRAP. CDR3 amino acids: CASGLAPPGQFF. DNA for the CDR3: TGTGCTAGTGGTTTGGCCCCGCCCGGGCAGTTCTTC.

V usage is TRBV9 and J usage is TRBJ2-1, with D possibly TRBD2 on 5 matching bases. There are 15 residues in the CDR3. V lost 0 bases and J 4 bases, leaving 11 bases between the germline ends. Per the germline V gene, CDR1 is SGDLS and CDR2 is YYNGEE. CDR3 nucleotide sequence: TGTGCCAGCAGCGTAGGCGGGCTGGCATACAATGAGCAGTTCTTC. Translation: CASSVGGLAYNEQFF.

This clonotype turned up a few times. CDR3 region: CASSPFPYEQYF. The CDR3 nucleotides read TGTGCCAGCAGCCCCTTTCCCTACGAGCAGTACTTC. J is TRBJ2-7 and V is TRBV2; D gene unclear. The CDR3 is 12 amino acids. Per the germline V gene, CDR1 is SNHLY and CDR2 is FYNNEI. V was pared by 6 bases and J by 2 bases, with 8 bases between.

This clonotype was counted ten times or more. The chain has TRBV29-1 and TRBJ2-7; no clear D. CDR3 length: 12 amino acids. CDR1 is SQVTM, CDR2 ANQGSEA, per germline. Trimming removed 6 bases from V and 2 bases from J, with 11 bases in between. CDR3 protein: CSVSLGTYEQYF. CDR3 DNA: TGCAGCGTATCACTGGGGACCTACGAGCAGTACTTC.

The chain employs TRBV7-8 and TRBJ2-7; D is perhaps TRBD1 (6 bases). The CDR3 consists of 14 residues. CDR1 and CDR2 from the germline V gene are SGHVS and FQNEAQ. Trimming shortened V by 4 bases and J by 3 bases, and 13 bases separated the two germline ends. The CDR3 spells CASSSSGDGYEQYF. CDR3 DNA: TGTGCCAGCAGCTCATCAGGGGATGGCTACGAGCAGTACTTC.

Only a few counts were recorded for this clonotype. This chain uses TRBV24-1 with TRBJ2-2; D may be TRBD1 (6 bases). The CDR3 spans 17 residues. Germline CDR1 and CDR2: KGHDR and SFDVKD. With 3 bases removed from V and 9 bases from J, the gap between germline ends came to 22 bases. CDR3 sequence: CATSDHRDIGVIRELFF. CDR3 coding DNA: TGTGCCACCAGTGATCACCGGGACATAGGAGTGATCCGGGAGCTGTTTTTT.

This clonotype has only one observation. This chain links TRBV27 with TRBJ2-3, with D possibly TRBD1 on 6 matching bases. This CDR3 region has 17 residues. The germline V gene has CDR1 MNHEY and CDR2 SMNVEV (reference sequence). Trimming took 5 bases from V and 2 from J, leaving 20 bases between them. CDR3 sequence (DNA): TGTGCCAGCAGTCAAACAGGGTTTATTACCCTCACAGATACGCAGTATTTT. This gives the protein CASSQTGFITLTDTQYF.

V usage is TRBV7-9 and J usage is TRBJ2-5; D may be TRBD1 (5 bases). Germline CDR1 SEHNR, CDR2 FQNEAQ (reference sequence). Trimming removed 4 bases at V and 5 bases at J, with 17 bases between. The CDR3 totals 15 residues. As DNA, the CDR3 is TGTGCCAGCAGCTCGTTGACAGACCCTAATGAGACCCAGTACTTC. This gives the protein CASSSLTDPNETQYF. The full variable domain, in which reference TRBV7-9 and TRBJ2-5 provide the parts outside the CDR3, is DTGVSQNPRHKITKRGQNVTFRCDPISEHNRLYWYRQTLGQGPEFLTYFQNEAQLEKSRLLSDRFSAERPKGSFSTLEIQRTEQGDSAMYLCASSSLTDPNETQYFGPGTRLLVL.

In its sample, this clonotype was seen a few times. The chain combines TRBV12-5 with TRBJ2-7, with 7 bases matching TRBD1. The CDR3 is 15 residues long. The junction had 7 bases not matched to a gene; V was cut back by 0 bases and J by 5 bases. Looked up from germline, CDR1 is LGHNT and CDR2 is FRNRAP. CDR3 region: CASGLVWTGANEQYF. The CDR3 DNA reads TGTGCTAGTGGTTTGGTATGGACAGGTGCCAACGAGCAGTACTTC. The complete variable domain, with remaining parts taken from reference TRBV12-5 and TRBJ2-7, reads DARVTQTPRHKVTEMGQEVTMRCQPILGHNTVFWYRQTMMQGLELLAYFRNRAPLDDSGMPKDRFSAEMPDATLATLKIQPSEPRDSAVYFCASGLVWTGANEQYFGPGTRLTVT.

The rearrangement joins TRBV6-1 to TRBJ2-4; the D gene is possibly TRBD2 (5 bases). Germline V CDR1 and CDR2: MNHNS, SASEGT. This CDR3 comprises 14 residues. Deletions cut 5 bases from V and 2 bases from J, with 10 bases between. The CDR3, as DNA: TGTGCCAGCAGTCCTGTCGGGACCAAAAACATTCAGTACTTC. Protein product: CASSPVGTKNIQYF.

The chain couples TRBV5-6 to TRBJ2-7; possibly TRBD2 for D (6 bases). The CDR3 has 14 amino acids. Germline V gene lookup returns CDR1 SGHDT and CDR2 YYEEEE. Trimming took off 6 bases at V and 2 bases at J, with 15 bases between the two ends. The CDR3 DNA reads TGTGCCAGCATCGGGCGGGGACTCCCCTACGAGCAGTACTTC. This gives the protein CASIGRGLPYEQYF.

The rearrangement joins TRBV27 to TRBJ2-7; the D gene is possibly TRBD1 (6 bases). Trimming removed 6 bases at V and 7 bases at J, with 10 bases between. Germline V gene sequence: CDR1 MNHEY, CDR2 SMNVEV (reference sequence). This CDR3 has 11 residues. The DNA for the CDR3 is TGTGCCAGCAGACAGGGAAATGAGCAGTACTTC. This encodes CASRQGNEQYF.